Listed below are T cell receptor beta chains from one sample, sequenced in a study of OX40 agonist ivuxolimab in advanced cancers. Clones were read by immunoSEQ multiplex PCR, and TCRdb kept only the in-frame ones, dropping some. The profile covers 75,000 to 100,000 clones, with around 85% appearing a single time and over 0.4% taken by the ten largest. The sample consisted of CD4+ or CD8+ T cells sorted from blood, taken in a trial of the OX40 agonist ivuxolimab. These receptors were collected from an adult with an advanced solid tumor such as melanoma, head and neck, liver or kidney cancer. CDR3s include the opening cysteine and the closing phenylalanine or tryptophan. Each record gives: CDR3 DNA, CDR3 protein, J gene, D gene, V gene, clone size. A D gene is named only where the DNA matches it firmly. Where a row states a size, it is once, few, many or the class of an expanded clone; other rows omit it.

CDR3nt: TGTGCCAGCAGTTTAATACCCTCACCCGACGAAAAACTGTTTTTT; CDR3aa: CASSLIPSPDEKLFF; j_gene: TRBJ1-4; d_gene: -; v_gene: TRBV6-1; abundance: -
CDR3nt: TGCGCCAGCAGCTCAGGGGGCGCGGTTAGTTGGGCCAAAAACATTCAGTACTTC; CDR3aa: CASSSGGAVSWAKNIQYF; j_gene: TRBJ2-4; d_gene: TRBD1; v_gene: TRBV5-1; abundance: -
CDR3nt: TGCGCCAGCAGCTTGGGGGGGACTGGTGGAAACACCATATATTTT; CDR3aa: CASSLGGTGGNTIYF; j_gene: TRBJ1-3; d_gene: -; v_gene: TRBV5-1; abundance: -
CDR3nt: TGTGCCAGCAGCCTGGGACAGGGGGTAAGGGAGACCCAGTACTTC; CDR3aa: CASSLGQGVRETQYF; j_gene: TRBJ2-5; d_gene: TRBD1; v_gene: TRBV11-3; abundance: once
CDR3nt: TGCAGCGTTGGATCCGGGGCTCAGCCCCAGCATTTT; CDR3aa: CSVGSGAQPQHF; j_gene: TRBJ1-5; d_gene: -; v_gene: TRBV29-1; abundance: -
CDR3nt: TGTGCCAGCAGCTTGAGTCACCTAACTGAAGCTTTCTTT; CDR3aa: CASSLSHLTEAFF; j_gene: TRBJ1-1; d_gene: -; v_gene: TRBV5-5; abundance: -
CDR3nt: TGTGCCAGCAGCCAAGGTGGAGGGGGCAGGAATGCTTTCTTT; CDR3aa: CASSQGGGGRNAFF; j_gene: TRBJ1-1; d_gene: TRBD1; v_gene: TRBV4-2; abundance: -
CDR3nt: TGTGCCAGCTCACCACCCGGGACAGGGGACGCTTTCTTT; CDR3aa: CASSPPGTGDAFF; j_gene: TRBJ1-1; d_gene: TRBD1; v_gene: TRBV18; abundance: few
CDR3nt: TGTGCCAGCAGCACGGGGACAGGGAGGTACGCTGAGCAGTTCTTC; CDR3aa: CASSTGTGRYAEQFF; j_gene: TRBJ2-1; d_gene: TRBD1; v_gene: TRBV11-3; abundance: -
CDR3nt: TGTGCCAGTAGTATAGGTGGCAGATGCACTGAAGCTTTCTTT; CDR3aa: CASSIGGRCTEAFF; j_gene: TRBJ1-1; d_gene: -; v_gene: TRBV19; abundance: -
CDR3nt: TGTGCCAGTACTAAGACAGGGGCGATTGATACGCAGTATTTT; CDR3aa: CASTKTGAIDTQYF; j_gene: TRBJ2-3; d_gene: TRBD1; v_gene: TRBV19; abundance: -
CDR3nt: TGCGCCAGCACGGTCGCAATCTCTGGGGCCAACGTCCTGACTTTC; CDR3aa: CASTVAISGANVLTF; j_gene: TRBJ2-6; d_gene: -; v_gene: TRBV5-1; abundance: -
CDR3nt: TGTGCCAGCAGCCCCCGGGACAGCCTTAATGAAAAACTGTTTTTT; CDR3aa: CASSPRDSLNEKLFF; j_gene: TRBJ1-4; d_gene: TRBD1; v_gene: TRBV7-9; abundance: -
CDR3nt: TGCGCCAGCAGCCGCGCCCCCGACGAAGGCTACACCTTC; CDR3aa: CASSRAPDEGYTF; j_gene: TRBJ1-2; d_gene: -; v_gene: TRBV5-1; abundance: -